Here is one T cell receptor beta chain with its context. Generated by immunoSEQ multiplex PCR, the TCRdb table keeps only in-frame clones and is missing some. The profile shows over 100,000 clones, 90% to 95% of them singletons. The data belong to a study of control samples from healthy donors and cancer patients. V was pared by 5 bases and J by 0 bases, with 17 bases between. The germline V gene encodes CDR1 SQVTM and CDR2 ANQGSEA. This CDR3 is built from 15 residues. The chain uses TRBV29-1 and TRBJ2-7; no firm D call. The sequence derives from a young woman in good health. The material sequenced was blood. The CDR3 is CSVQIDETGSYEQYF. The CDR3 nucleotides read TGCAGCGTTCAAATCGACGAGACGGGCTCCTACGAGCAGTACTTC.